One sample yielded the 8 T cell receptor beta chains listed below, sequenced in a study of T cells in Graves' hyperthyroidism and ophthalmopathy. RNA transcripts provided the source from which TCR beta CDR3 regions were amplified. The HTBI primer set was used in a first-round RT-PCR of the TCR CDR3. A single record per CDR3 protein comes from TCRdb applying MiXCR to the multiplex PCR reads. The table has around 210,000 distinct CDR3 sequences, 17% seen once; the top ten hold about 56%. Sequenced input: blood. Receptor source: a woman in her 50s with Graves' hyperthyroidism.

The chain links TRBV9 to TRBJ2-5, with 13 nucleotides matching TRBD2. CDR3 length equals 14 residues. In germline, CDR1 is SGDLS, CDR2 YYNGEE. V was pared by 3 bases and J by 7 bases, with 3 bases of the junction left unmatched. The CDR3 nucleotides read TGTGCCAGCAGCGGGACTAGCGGGAGTGCGACCCAGTACTTC. The encoded protein is CASSGTSGSATQYF.

This clonotype occurred a few times. J is TRBJ2-1 and V is TRBV5-1; the D gene is possibly TRBD1 (5 bases). Trimming removed 6 bases from V and 7 bases from J, with 17 bases in between. The CDR3 is 14 residues long. Per the germline V gene, CDR1 is SGHRS and CDR2 is YFSETQ. For the CDR3, the DNA is TGCGCCAGCAACCGTCGGGTAGGGGCGAATGAGCAGTTCTTC. It yields the protein CASNRRVGANEQFF.

This chain joins TRBV11-3 and TRBJ2-2; D gene uncertain. CDR1 and CDR2 (germline): SGHNT, YENEEA. This CDR3 comprises 15 residues. V dropped 4 bases and J dropped 7 bases, with 16 bases sitting between them. The DNA for the CDR3 is TGTGCCAGCAGCTCCCAAGGTCTCATGAGCGGGGAGCTGTTTTTT. Translation gives CASSSQGLMSGELFF. Complete variable domain (other parts from reference TRBV11-3 and TRBJ2-2): EAGVVQSPRYKIIEKKQPVAFWCNPISGHNTLYWYLQNLGQGPELLIRYENEEAVDDSQLPKDRFSAERLKGVDSTLKIQPAELGDSAVYLCASSSQGLMSGELFFGEGSRLTVL.

This clonotype was detected a few times. The chain recombines TRBV18 with TRBJ1-2, with a possible D match to TRBD1 (6 bases). There are 13 residues in the CDR3. In germline, CDR1 is KGHSH, CDR2 LQKENI. Trimming pared 5 bases from V and 4 bases from J, leaving 11 bases between. The CDR3 sequence: CASSSDRTYGYTF. CDR3 nucleotides: TGTGCCAGCTCATCAGACAGGACCTATGGCTACACCTTC.

This clonotype was picked up a small number of times. V usage is TRBV6-5 and J usage is TRBJ1-4; D not resolved. The CDR3 runs to 15 residues. Germline V gene sequence: CDR1 MNHEY, CDR2 SVGAGI. V gave up 0 bases and J gave up 7 bases, with 12 bases separating them. The CDR3 reads CASSYSGGIGEKLFF. The CDR3 region has the DNA TGTGCCAGCAGTTACTCGGGAGGGATTGGTGAAAAACTGTTTTTT.

In its sample, this clonotype was seen many times. The V and J genes are TRBV11-1 and TRBJ2-7; 7 positions agree with TRBD1. The CDR3 is 13 amino acids. The V segment lost 4 bases and the J segment 6 bases; nucleotides outside the gene matches: 6. CDR1 and CDR2 (germline): SGHAT, FQDESV (reference sequence). The CDR3 loop reads CASSSGQLREQYF. CDR3 bases: TGTGCCAGCAGCTCGGGACAGTTGCGCGAGCAGTACTTC.

This clonotype occurred many times. The chain has TRBV6-2 or TRBV6-3 and TRBJ1-5; D might be TRBD1 (5 bases). The CDR3 consists of 15 residues. V was shortened by 8 bases and J by 0 bases, with 14 bases between the two germline ends. Germline V gene sequence: CDR1 MNHEY, CDR2 SVGEGT. CDR3 residues: CASASAGSSNQPQHF. Here the CDR3 DNA reads TGTGCCAGCGCGTCAGCAGGGAGTAGCAATCAGCCCCAGCATTTT.

This clonotype has only one observation. V and J are TRBV28 and TRBJ2-3, with 10 bases that match TRBD2. Germline lookup yields CDR1 MDHEN and CDR2 SYDVKM. V was clipped by 1 base and J by 3 bases; unmatched bases: 4. The CDR3 has 16 amino acids. CDR3 loop: CASSLSLAGDTDTQYF. DNA of the CDR3: TGTGCCAGCAGTTTATCGCTAGCGGGGGATACAGATACGCAGTATTTT. The whole variable domain, filled in from reference TRBV28 and TRBJ2-3, reads DVKVTQSSRYLVKRTGEKVFLECVQDMDHENMFWYRQDPGLGLRLIYFSYDVKMKEKGDIPEGYSVSREKKERFSLILESASTNQTSMYLCASSLSLAGDTDTQYFGPGTRLTVL.